The next 9 T cell receptor beta chains were all read from a single sample in a study of blood T cells in healthy people across ages. Together with a sample-barcoded 5' primer, a J-beta primer mix was included in a second PCR lasting about 7 to 11 cycles. Via MiXCR, TCRdb re-called the 5' RACE reads, giving one row per CDR3 protein. The table has about 760,000 distinct CDR3 sequences, around 50% seen once. The sequenced sample consisted of blood. Source of these receptors: a middle-aged man in good health.

This chain joins TRBV28 and TRBJ1-2; D possibly corresponds to TRBD1 (6 bases). Germline assignment: CDR1 MDHEN and CDR2 SYDVKM. The CDR3 contains 13 residues. V gave up 7 bases and J gave up 7 bases, with 16 bases separating them. The CDR3 is CASTLKGGCGYTF. CDR3 bases: TGTGCCAGCACTCTAAAGGGGGGCTGTGGCTACACCTTC.

The chain combines TRBV6-6 with TRBJ1-2; no definite D call. Trimming cost V 0 bases and J 4 bases, with 12 bases left between them. The CDR3 consists of 15 residues. Germline assignment: CDR1 MNHNY and CDR2 SVGAGI (reference sequence). DNA for the CDR3: TGTGCCAGCAGTTACTCCCAGATCGAGCCCTATGGCTACACCTTC. This encodes CASSYSQIEPYGYTF.

In its sample, this clonotype was seen a few times. This chain connects TRBV11-2 to TRBJ2-4, with 10 bases fitting TRBD2. The DNA matches TRBJ2-7 better at its end, which makes the J call doubtful. The CDR3 totals 15 residues. Germline lookup yields CDR1 SGHAT and CDR2 FQNNGV. CDR3 bases: TGTGCCAGCAGCTTAGAACGAGCGGGAGGGGGCGAGCAGTACTTC. This encodes CASSLERAGGGEQYF.

The chain has TRBV3-1 and TRBJ2-3; 7 bases map to TRBD2. The CDR3 loop spans 15 amino acids. CDR1 is LGHDT and CDR2 is YNNKEL in the germline V gene (reference sequence). The V segment lost 0 bases and the J segment 4 bases; nucleotides outside the gene matches: 4. For the CDR3, the DNA is TGTGCCAGCAGCCAAGAACGGACTAGGCCAGATACGCAGTATTTT. It translates to CASSQERTRPDTQYF.

This clonotype was counted ten times or more. V and J are TRBV5-1 and TRBJ2-5; D ambiguous. CDR3 length equals 13 residues. V was trimmed by 2 bases and J by 5 bases, leaving 10 bases between them. The germline CDR1 and CDR2 sequences are SGHRS and YFSETQ. Here the CDR3 reads CASSLGPEETQYF. The CDR3 bases are TGCGCCAGCAGCTTAGGGCCAGAGGAGACCCAGTACTTC.

This clonotype was observed a handful of times. V is TRBV12-3 or TRBV12-4 and J is TRBJ2-1; 11 bases align to TRBD2. This CDR3 comprises 15 residues. The V and J ends lost 6 bases and 1 base, in that order; junction bases with no gene match: 2. In nucleotides, the CDR3 is TGTGCCAGCAGAGGGACTAGCGGTTCCTACAATGAGCAGTTCTTC. This translates into CASRGTSGSYNEQFF.

The chain employs TRBV11-3 and TRBJ2-5; TRBD2 aligns across 8 bases. The CDR3 contains 16 residues. Germline-derived CDR1 and CDR2 are SGHNT and YENEEA. Germline trimming cut 3 bases from V and 1 base from J; bases unmatched to any gene: 7. Written as DNA, the CDR3 is TGTGCCAGCAGCTTGGGACTAGGGGTTGGCCAAGAGACCCAGTACTTC. Protein product: CASSLGLGVGQETQYF.

V and J are TRBV20-1 and TRBJ2-1; 8 bases are shared with TRBD2. CDR1 DFQATT and CDR2 SNEGSKA come from the germline V gene (reference sequence). Unmatched junction bases numbered 3, after V lost 5 bases and J lost 0 bases. This CDR3 comprises 14 residues. The CDR3 protein is CSAAGGVSYNEQFF. Here the CDR3 DNA reads TGCAGTGCTGCCGGGGGGGTCTCCTACAATGAGCAGTTCTTC.

The chain couples TRBV12-3 or TRBV12-4 to TRBJ2-2; the D gene is possibly TRBD1 (6 bases). The CDR3 runs 16 residues. V was trimmed by 7 bases and J by 4 bases, leaving 19 bases between them. The CDR3 DNA reads as TGTGCCAGCATCTTGGGGGCAGGGGAAGGCACCGGGGAGCTGTTTTTT. It yields the protein CASILGAGEGTGELFF.